Given below is one T cell receptor beta chain in context. Authors' methods: Amplification with reference gene primers provided the estimates of nucleated cell counts. Produced via immunoSEQ multiplex PCR; TCRdb's table is partial and in-frame only. Clone size and the V and J calls come from that table; the DNA yielded D and trimming. The table shows about 100,000 clones, with about 85% occurring only once. This sample is part of a study of blood T cell repertoires in COVID-19. Looking at the study overall: Italy, Spain and the United States were the sources of the convalescent and acute COVID-19 samples. T cells, B-cell-depleted T cells, or PBMCs provided the cDNA or gDNA that served as material.

This CDR3 has 15 residues. J was trimmed by 8 bases and V by 5 bases; bases with no gene match: 11. Germline assignment: CDR1 MNHEY and CDR2 SVGAGI. The clonotype was recovered from a human donor in a cohort sampled during active COVID-19. The chain is built from TRBV6-5 and TRBJ1-2, with 10 bases matching TRBD1. Sequenced sample: peripheral blood. The CDR3 DNA is TGTGCCAGCAGTACGAGGGACAGGGGCTTCTCAGGCTACACCTTC. Translated, it gives CASSTRDRGFSGYTF.